The 5 T cell receptor beta chains presented below share a single source sample, sequenced in a study of cytomegalovirus exposure and HLA in healthy donors. The PCR used 60 Vbeta and 13 Jbeta primers. The method was immunoSEQ multiplex PCR; TCRdb's version includes in-frame clones alone and lacks a portion of them. This sample's clone table lists 55,000 to 85,000 clones. Specimen: PBMCs. The receptors were sampled from a young woman in good health and CMV-seronegative.

The chain employs TRBV10-3 and TRBJ2-7, with 8 bases aligning to TRBD2. The CDR3 consists of 15 residues. Germline-derived CDR1 and CDR2 are ENHRY and SYGVKD. J lost 2 bases, V lost 5 bases, and 8 bases had no gene match. CDR3 DNA sequence: TGTGCCATCAGTCCAACTAGCGGATTAACCTACGAGCAGTACTTC. Protein sequence: CAISPTSGLTYEQYF.

This chain joins TRBV28 and TRBJ2-7, with 9 bases fitting TRBD1. The CDR3 runs 21 residues. Germline assignment: CDR1 MDHEN and CDR2 SYDVKM. J lost 0 bases, V lost 4 bases, and 22 bases had no gene match. CDR3 DNA sequence: TGTGCCAGCAGTTCAACCTGGACAGGGGAATTGTTTAAGGTGAGCTCCTACGAGCAGTACTTC. This encodes CASSSTWTGELFKVSSYEQYF.

The chain carries TRBV7-2 and TRBJ2-7; tentatively, D is TRBD2 (5 bases). Trimming removed 0 bases from V and 0 bases from J, with 9 bases in between. The CDR3 is made up of 15 amino acids. Looked up from germline, CDR1 is SGHTA and CDR2 is FQGNSA. The CDR3 DNA is TGTGCCAGCAGCTTAGCTGCGGGTACCTCCTACGAGCAGTACTTC. This gives the protein CASSLAAGTSYEQYF.

CDR3 in DNA: TGTGCCAGCAGTCTAACGACTAGCTCCTACGAGCAGTACTTC. It yields the protein CASSLTTSSYEQYF. The rearrangement uses TRBV27 and TRBJ2-7; tentatively, D is TRBD2 (6 bases). The germline V gene encodes CDR1 MNHEY and CDR2 SMNVEV (reference sequence). The germline V and J ends were trimmed by 5 bases and 0 bases, with 11 bases remaining between them. The CDR3 loop spans 14 amino acids.

V and J are TRBV4-1 and TRBJ1-5; a possible D gene is TRBD1 (5 bases). The germline V gene encodes CDR1 MGHRA and CDR2 YSYEKL. The CDR3 runs 13 residues. V dropped 6 bases and J dropped 5 bases, with 11 bases sitting between them. CDR3 protein: CASSLLQDQPQHF. CDR3 nucleotide sequence: TGCGCCAGCAGTTTGTTACAGGATCAGCCCCAGCATTTT.